Listed here is a single TCR beta chain. Its antigen is not known. These data come from a study of cytomegalovirus exposure and HLA in healthy donors. Germline lookup yields CDR1 LGHNA and CDR2 YSLEER. The V gene end was trimmed by 0 bases and the J gene end by 4 bases; junction bases not matched to a gene: 2. CDR3 size: 14 residues. General study results and limits: A missense variant in DCLRE1C was later tied to TCR beta V- and J-gene trimming. The HLA-A and HLA-B alleles of most subjects were reportedly predicted accurately from TCR beta sequences.

Amplification used 60 Vbeta primers and 13 Jbeta primers. Generated by immunoSEQ multiplex PCR, the TCRdb table keeps only in-frame clones and is missing some. The table has under 200,000 clones, 84% seen once; the top ten hold roughly 2.1%. V gene TRBV4-3 combines with J gene TRBJ1-2; TRBD1 agrees at 7 bases. The sequence derives from a man aged 18-30 years in good health and CMV-seronegative. The sample consisted of PBMCs. The CDR3 loop is CASSQEGTAYGYTF. The CDR3 DNA reads as TGCGCCAGCAGCCAAGAGGGGACAGCCTATGGCTACACCTTC.